A selection of T cell receptor beta chains follows, all from one sample in a study of graft-versus-host responses after intestinal transplantation. These receptors' targets are unknown. TCRdb keeps only in-frame clones here, not all; method: immunoSEQ multiplex PCR. The table has 77,000 or so clones, 94% seen once. Specimen: unstimulated CD8+ T cells sorted from spleen or lymph node cells, collected before intestinal transplant. These receptors all come from a human donor who received an intestinal transplant. The CDR3 runs from the conserved cysteine through the conserved F or W. The D gene is left open where the match is weak. Size values are once, few and many counts, or a class for expanded clones, and some rows have none.

- | TRBJ1-1 | TRBV19 | TRBD1 | CASSIWDRGTEAFF | TGTGCCAGTAGTATATGGGACAGAGGCACTGAAGCTTTCTTT
- | TRBJ1-1 | TRBV15 | - | CATSREKEQEGTEAFF | TGTGCCACCAGCAGAGAGAAGGAACAGGAAGGCACTGAAGCTTTCTTT
- | TRBJ1-2 | TRBV11-2 | TRBD1 | CASSFPPGGNYGYTF | TGTGCCAGCAGCTTCCCGCCAGGGGGGAACTATGGCTACACCTTC
- | TRBJ1-5 | TRBV28 | - | CASGTHPTNQPQHF | TGTGCCAGCGGTACACACCCGACGAATCAGCCCCAGCATTTT
- | TRBJ1-5 | TRBV15 | TRBD1 | CATSRDGQGAGYQPQHF | TGTGCCACCAGCAGAGATGGACAGGGGGCTGGTTATCAGCCCCAGCATTTT
once | TRBJ1-1 | TRBV27 | TRBD1 | CASSWTGPNTEAFF | TGTGCCAGCAGCTGGACAGGGCCCAACACTGAAGCTTTCTTT
- | TRBJ2-2 | TRBV19 | - | CASSITPADRSAGELFF | TGTGCCAGTAGTATAACCCCCGCCGACAGGTCTGCCGGGGAGCTGTTTTTT
few | TRBJ1-2 | TRBV19 | - | CASSIEDALNYGYTF | TGTGCCAGTAGTATAGAGGATGCCCTGAACTATGGCTACACCTTC
- | TRBJ2-5 | TRBV6-1 | TRBD1 | CASSEAVATGGRETQYF | TGTGCCAGCAGTGAAGCGGTCGCCACAGGGGGCCGGGAGACCCAGTACTTC
- | TRBJ2-3 | TRBV2 | - | CASSEAGRDTQYF | TGTGCCAGCAGTGAAGCGGGGAGAGATACGCAGTATTTT
- | TRBJ1-5 | TRBV5-4 | - | CASSLSSGIGNQPQHF | TGTGCCAGCAGCTTGAGCTCGGGGATCGGCAATCAGCCCCAGCATTTT
- | TRBJ2-6 | TRBV4-1 | - | CASSQAPRLVGVGSGANVLTF | TGCGCCAGCAGCCAAGCCCCAAGGTTGGTGGGGGTGGGATCTGGGGCCAACGTCCTGACTTTC
- | TRBJ2-7 | TRBV6-5 | TRBD2 | CASSYSTSGSSYEQYF | TGTGCCAGCAGTTACTCAACTAGCGGGAGCTCCTACGAGCAGTACTTC
- | TRBJ2-3 | TRBV27 | - | CASSLSVSTDTQYF | TGTGCCAGCAGTTTAAGTGTCAGCACAGATACGCAGTATTTT
- | TRBJ2-2 | TRBV9 | TRBD2 | CASSVELAGVRTGELFF | TGTGCCAGCAGCGTGGAACTAGCGGGAGTCCGCACCGGGGAGCTGTTTTTT
- | TRBJ1-2 | TRBV19 | - | CASSIEANYGYTF | TGTGCCAGTAGTATAGAAGCTAACTATGGCTACACCTTC
- | TRBJ2-1 | TRBV28 | - | CASSSDSPSYNEQFF | TGTGCCAGCAGTTCGGACTCCCCCTCCTACAATGAGCAGTTCTTC
- | TRBJ2-5 | TRBV28 | - | CASSLKESETQYF | TGTGCCAGCAGTTTAAAGGAATCGGAGACCCAGTACTTC
- | TRBJ1-4 | TRBV11-1 | - | CASSSLDDATNEKLFF | TGTGCCAGCAGCTCACTGGACGACGCAACTAATGAAAAACTGTTTTTT
- | TRBJ2-7 | TRBV6-6 | - | CASSYSGSYEQYF | TGTGCCAGCAGTTACAGTGGCAGCTACGAGCAGTACTTC
- | TRBJ2-1 | TRBV10-3 | - | CAISESDTYNEQFF | TGTGCCATCAGTGAGTCGGATACCTACAATGAGCAGTTCTTC
- | TRBJ2-7 | TRBV2 | - | CARKQGEQYF | TGTGCCAGAAAACAGGGAGAGCAGTACTTC